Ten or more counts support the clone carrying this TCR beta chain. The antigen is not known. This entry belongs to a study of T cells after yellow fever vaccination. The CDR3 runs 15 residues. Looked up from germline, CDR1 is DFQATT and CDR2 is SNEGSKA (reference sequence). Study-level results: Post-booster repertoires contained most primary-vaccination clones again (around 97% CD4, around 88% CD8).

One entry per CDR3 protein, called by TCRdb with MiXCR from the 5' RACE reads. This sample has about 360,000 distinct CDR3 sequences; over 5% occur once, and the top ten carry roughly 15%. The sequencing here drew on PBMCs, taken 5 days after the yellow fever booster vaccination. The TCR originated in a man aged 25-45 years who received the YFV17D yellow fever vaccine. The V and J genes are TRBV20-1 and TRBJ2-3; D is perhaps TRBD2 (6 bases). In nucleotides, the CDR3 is TGCAGCGCAGTGATGGGGGGTCGCAGCACAGATACGCAGTATTTT. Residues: CSAVMGGRSTDTQYF.